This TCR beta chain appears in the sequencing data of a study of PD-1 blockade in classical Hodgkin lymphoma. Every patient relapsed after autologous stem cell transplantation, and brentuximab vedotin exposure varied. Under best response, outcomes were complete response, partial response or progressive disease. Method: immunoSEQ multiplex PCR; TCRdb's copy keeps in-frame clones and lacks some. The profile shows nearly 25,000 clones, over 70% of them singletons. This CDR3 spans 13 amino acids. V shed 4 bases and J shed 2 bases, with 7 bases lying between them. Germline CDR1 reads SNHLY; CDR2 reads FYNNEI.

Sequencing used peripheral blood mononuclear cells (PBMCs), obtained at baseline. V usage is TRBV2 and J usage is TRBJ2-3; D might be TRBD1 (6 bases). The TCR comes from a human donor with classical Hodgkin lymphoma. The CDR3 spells CASSGQVTDTQYF. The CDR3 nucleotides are TGTGCCAGCAGTGGACAGGTCACAGATACGCAGTATTTT.